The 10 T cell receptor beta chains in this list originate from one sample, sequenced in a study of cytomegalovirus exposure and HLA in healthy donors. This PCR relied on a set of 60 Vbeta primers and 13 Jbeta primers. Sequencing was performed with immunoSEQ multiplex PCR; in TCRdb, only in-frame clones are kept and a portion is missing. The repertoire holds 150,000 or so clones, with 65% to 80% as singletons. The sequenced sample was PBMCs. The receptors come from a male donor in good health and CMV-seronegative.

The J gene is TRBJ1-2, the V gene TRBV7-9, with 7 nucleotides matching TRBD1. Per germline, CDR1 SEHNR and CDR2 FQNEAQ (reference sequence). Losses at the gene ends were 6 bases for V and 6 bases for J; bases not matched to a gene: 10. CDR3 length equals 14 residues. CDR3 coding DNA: TGTGCCAGCAGGGAGTCACAGGGGAGTCATGGCTACACCTTC. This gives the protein CASRESQGSHGYTF.

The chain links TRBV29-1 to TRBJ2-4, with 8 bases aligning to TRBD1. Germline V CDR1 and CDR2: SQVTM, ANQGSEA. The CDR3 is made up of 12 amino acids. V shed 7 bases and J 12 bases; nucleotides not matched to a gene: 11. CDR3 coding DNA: TGCAGCGCCTTGGGACAGGTTCACAGTCAGTACTTC. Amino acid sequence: CSALGQVHSQYF.

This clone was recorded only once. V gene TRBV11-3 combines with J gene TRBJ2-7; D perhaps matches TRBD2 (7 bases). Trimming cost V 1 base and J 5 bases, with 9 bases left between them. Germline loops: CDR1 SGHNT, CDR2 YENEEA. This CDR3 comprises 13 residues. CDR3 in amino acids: CASSLAGGHEQYF. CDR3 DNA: TGTGCCAGCAGCTTAGCCGGGGGGCACGAGCAGTACTTC.

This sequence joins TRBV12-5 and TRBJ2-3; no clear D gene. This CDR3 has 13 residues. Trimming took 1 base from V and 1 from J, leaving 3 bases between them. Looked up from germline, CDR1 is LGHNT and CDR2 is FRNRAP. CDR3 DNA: TGTGCTAGTGGTTTGGGCGGCACAGATACGCAGTATTTT. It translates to CASGLGGTDTQYF.

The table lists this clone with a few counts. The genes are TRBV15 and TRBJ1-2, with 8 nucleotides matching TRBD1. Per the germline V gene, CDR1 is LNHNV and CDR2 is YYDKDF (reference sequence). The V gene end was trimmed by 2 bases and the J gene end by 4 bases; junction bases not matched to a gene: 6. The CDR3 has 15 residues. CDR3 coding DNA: TGTGCCACCAGCAGAAAGACAGGGGATACCTATGGCTACACCTTC. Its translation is CATSRKTGDTYGYTF.

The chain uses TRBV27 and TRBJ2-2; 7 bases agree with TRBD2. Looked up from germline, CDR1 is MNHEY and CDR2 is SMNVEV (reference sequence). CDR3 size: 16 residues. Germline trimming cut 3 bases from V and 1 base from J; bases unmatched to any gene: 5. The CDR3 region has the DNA TGTGCCAGCAGTTTTCTTGCTAGCGGGAACACCGGGGAGCTGTTTTTT. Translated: CASSFLASGNTGELFF.

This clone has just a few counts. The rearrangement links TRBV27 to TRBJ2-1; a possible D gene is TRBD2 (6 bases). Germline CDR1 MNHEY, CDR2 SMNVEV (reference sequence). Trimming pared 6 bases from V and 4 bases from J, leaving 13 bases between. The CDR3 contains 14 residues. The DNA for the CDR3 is TGTGCCAGCAGACCTAGGGAGGCGTACAATGAGCAGTTCTTC. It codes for CASRPREAYNEQFF.

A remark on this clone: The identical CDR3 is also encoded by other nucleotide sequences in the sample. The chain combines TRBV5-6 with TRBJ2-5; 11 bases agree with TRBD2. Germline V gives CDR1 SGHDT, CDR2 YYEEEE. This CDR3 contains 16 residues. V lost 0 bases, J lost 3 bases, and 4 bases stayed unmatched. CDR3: CASSLAGTSGKETQYF. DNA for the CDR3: TGTGCCAGCAGCTTGGCCGGGACTAGCGGAAAAGAGACCCAGTACTTC. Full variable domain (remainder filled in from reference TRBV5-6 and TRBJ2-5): DAGVTQSPTHLIKTRGQQVTLRCSPKSGHDTVSWYQQALGQGPQFIFQYYEEEERQRGNFPDRFSGHQFPNYSSELNVNALLLGDSALYLCASSLAGTSGKETQYFGPGTRLLVL.

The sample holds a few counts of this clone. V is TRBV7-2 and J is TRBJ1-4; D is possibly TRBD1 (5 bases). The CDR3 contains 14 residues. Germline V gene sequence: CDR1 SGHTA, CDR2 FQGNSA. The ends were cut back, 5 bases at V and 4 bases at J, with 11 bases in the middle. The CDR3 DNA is TGTGCCAGCAGCCAGAGACAGCTTAATGAAAAACTGTTTTTT. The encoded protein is CASSQRQLNEKLFF.

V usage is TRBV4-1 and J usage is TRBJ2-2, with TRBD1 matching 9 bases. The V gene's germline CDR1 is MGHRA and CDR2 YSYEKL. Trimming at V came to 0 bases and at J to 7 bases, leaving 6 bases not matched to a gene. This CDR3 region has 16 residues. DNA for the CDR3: TGCGCCAGCAGCCAAGATTGGGGACAGGGTAGCGGGGAGCTGTTTTTT. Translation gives CASSQDWGQGSGELFF.